This T cell receptor (beta chain) comes out of a study of technical replicates of blood from a few donors. TCRdb's table, derived via immunoSEQ multiplex PCR, lists solely in-frame clones and lacks some. Counted here are more than 65,000 clones, approximately 94% occurring once; the ten biggest clones make up roughly 0.37%. The germline V and J ends were trimmed by 6 bases and 4 bases, with 27 bases remaining between them. This CDR3 region has 18 residues. Germline CDR1 SGHVS, CDR2 FQNEAQ. The sample was T cells isolated from PBMCs. The source of this sequence is a human donor in good health. V gene TRBV7-8 combines with J gene TRBJ1-2; possible D gene TRBD1, 6 bases. The CDR3 nucleotides read TGTGCCAGCAGTAATAGGGGGACCAATTTGGATAACTTCTATGGCTACACCTTC. Translation: CASSNRGTNLDNFYGYTF.